Each of the 17 T cell receptor gamma chains below was sequenced from the same sample in a study of gammadelta T cells in human blood. TCRdb made new clone calls on the RT-PCR reads using CATT. The data hold around 350 gamma-chain clones, with 35% to 40% observed a single time. Input material: non-Vgamma9Vdelta2 gamma-delta T cells from infant blood. Receptors originate from a human donor.

Relative to its sample, this clone is large. The chain carries TRGV8 and TRGJP1. From germline, CDR1 is VENAVY and CDR2 YDSYNSRV. The CDR3 consists of 16 residues. Trimming took 0 bases from V and 0 from J; bases not matched to a gene: 4. CDR3 loop: CATWDRTYTTGWFKIF. The CDR3 DNA is TGTGCCACCTGGGATAGGACCTATACCACTGGTTGGTTCAAGATATTT.

J gene TRGJP2 was identified, but the V gene was not called. There are 11 residues in the CDR3. The CDR3 bases are TGCACTACAAGTAGTGATTGGATCAAGACGTTT. It encodes CTTSSDWIKTF.

In regard to this clone: Since a far larger clone is one base different, this is likely a read error. This chain uses TRGV9 with TRGJP. CDR1 GITISATS and CDR2 ISYDGTV come from the germline V gene (reference sequence). There are 16 residues in the CDR3. The CDR3 region has the DNA TGTGCCTTGTGGGAGGTGCGAGAGTTTGGCAAAAAAATCAAGGTATTT. It translates to CALWEVREFGKKIKVF.

Of note for this clone: The protein TCRdb lists belongs to a much larger clone and differs from this DNA's translation at residue 3, which points to a read error; the protein shown is made from the DNA. The chain recombines TRGV4 with TRGJP1. This CDR3 comprises 13 residues. From germline, CDR1 is EGSTGY and CDR2 YDSYTSSV. CDR3 DNA: TGTGCCTCCTGGATTTTTACTGGTTGGTTCAAGATATTT. It is translated as CASWIFTGWFKIF.

The sample holds one count of this clone. Given a much more abundant clone one base away, this may be a read error. The chain joins TRGV9 to TRGJP. The CDR3 runs 16 residues. The germline V gene encodes CDR1 GITISATS and CDR2 ISYDGTV (reference sequence). CDR3 DNA sequence: TGTGCCTTGTGGGAGGTGCAAGAGTTGGGCAAAAAAATCAATGTATTT. Amino acids: CALWEVQELGKKINVF.

Turning to this clone: A far larger clone is only one base removed, so a read error is likely. Other DNA sequences in the same sample also yield this CDR3. The gene calls are TRGV5 and TRGJ1 or TRGJ2. The J segment lost 0 bases and the V segment lost 0 bases, leaving 5 bases of the junction unmatched. The CDR3 extends over 15 amino acids. Germline values: CDR1 VINAFY, CDR2 YDVSNSKD. As DNA, the CDR3 is TGTGCCACCTGGGACAGGCTGTGGAATTATTATAAGAAACTCTTT. Translating it yields CATWDRLWNYYKKLF.

By share, this clone ranks as large. The V call is TRGV10, the J call TRGJ1 or TRGJ2. TRGV10 is an open reading frame whose function is uncertain. The ends lost 8 bases at V and 6 bases at J; junction bases unmatched: 11. The CDR3 is 13 amino acids. The CDR3 loop reads CAAWDYHGYKKLF. CDR3 nucleotides: TGTGCTGCGTGGGATTATCACGGTTATAAGAAACTCTTT.

As to this clone: A read error may explain this, as a much larger clone is one base away. V usage is TRGV9 and J usage is TRGJ1 or TRGJ2. Germline V gene sequence: CDR1 GITISATS, CDR2 ISYDGTV (reference sequence). The ends lost 2 bases at V and 5 bases at J; junction bases unmatched: 9. This CDR3 is 14 amino acids long. Here the CDR3 DNA reads TGTGCCTTGTGGGAGGCTTTCTTTCATTATAAGAAACTCTTT. Its translation is CALWEAFFHYKKLF.

Of note for this clone: A far bigger clonotype differs at one base, so this is likely a read error. The chain recombines TRGV3 with TRGJ1 or TRGJ2. The CDR3 extends over 16 amino acids. The germline CDR1 and CDR2 sequences are VTNTFY and YDVSTARD (reference sequence). The CDR3 region is CAPWDRLTGRYYKKLF. The DNA for the CDR3 is TGTGCCCCCTGGGACAGGCTCACCGGACGTTATTATAAGAAACTCTTT.

Details on this clone: A much more abundant neighbour one base away suggests this may be a read error. The genes are TRGV9 and TRGJ1 or TRGJ2. Germline values: CDR1 GITISATS, CDR2 ISYDGTV (reference sequence). The CDR3 is 11 amino acids. The CDR3 protein is CALWEVRKKIF. CDR3 nucleotides: TGTGCCTTGTGGGAGGTGCGGAAGAAAATCTTT.

By sample share, this clone is large. Additional DNA sequences in this sample encode the identical CDR3. The chain has TRGV2 and TRGJP2. Germline V gene sequence: CDR1 EGSNGY, CDR2 YDSYNSKV. The ends lost 0 bases at V and 5 bases at J; junction bases unmatched: 3. This CDR3 is 14 amino acids long. CDR3 protein: CATWDGPSDWIKTF. CDR3 DNA: TGTGCCACCTGGGACGGGCCGAGTGATTGGATCAAGACGTTT.

This clone rates as large. This same CDR3 is encoded by further DNA sequences in the sample. This sequence joins TRGV4 and TRGJ1 or TRGJ2. From germline, CDR1 is EGSTGY and CDR2 YDSYTSSV. The junction had 0 bases not matched to a gene; V was cut back by 1 base and J by 3 bases. The CDR3 sequence is 12 residues long. The CDR3 region is CATWDGYYKKLF. In DNA, the CDR3 is TGTGCCACCTGGGATGGTTATTATAAGAAACTCTTT.

The rearrangement links TRGV5 to TRGJ1 or TRGJ2. The CDR3 length is 12 residues. CDR1 VINAFY and CDR2 YDVSNSKD come from the germline V gene. The ends lost 3 bases at V and 2 bases at J; junction bases unmatched: 1. The CDR3 DNA sequence: TGTGCCACCTGGGACGATTATTATAAGAAACTCTTT. It codes for CATWDDYYKKLF.

This clone is judged large. This chain links TRGV3 with TRGJP2. The germline V gene has CDR1 VTNTFY and CDR2 YDVSTARD (reference sequence). The CDR3 has 16 residues. V dropped 2 bases and J dropped 0; count of bases not matched to a gene: 6. CDR3 nucleotides: TGTGCCACCTGGGACACTCGATATAGTAGTGATTGGATCAAGACGTTT. Amino acid sequence: CATWDTRYSSDWIKTF.

This clone qualifies as large. The genes are TRGV5 and TRGJ1 or TRGJ2. V lost 1 base to trimming and J lost 4 bases; unmatched junction nucleotides: 7. The CDR3 contains 14 residues. Germline V gene lookup returns CDR1 VINAFY and CDR2 YDVSNSKD. CDR3 region: CATWDSPAYYKKLF. The CDR3 nucleotides are TGTGCCACCTGGGACAGTCCAGCCTATTATAAGAAACTCTTT.

About this clone itself: This may be a read error: a much more frequent sequence differs by one nucleotide. The rearrangement uses TRGV4 and TRGJ1 or TRGJ2. This CDR3 is built from 14 residues. Germline CDR1 reads EGSTGY; CDR2 reads YDSYTSSV. CDR3 DNA sequence: TGTGCCACCTGGGATGGGCCCAAGGATTATAAGAAAATCTTT. This gives the protein CATWDGPKDYKKIF.

As to this clone: The likely explanation is a read error, given a far larger clone one base away. Other DNA sequences in this sample translate to the same CDR3. The chain recombines TRGV4 with TRGJP1. The germline V gene encodes CDR1 EGSTGY and CDR2 YDSYTSSV. The ends lost 0 bases at V and 2 bases at J; junction bases unmatched: 6. This CDR3 is built from 16 residues. The DNA of the CDR3 is TGTGCCACCTGGGATGGGCCTGGGACCACTGGTTGGTTCAAGATATTT. This translates into CATWDGPGTTGWFKIF.